These T cell receptor beta chains were read from a single sample in a study of T-cell reconstitution after alpha-beta-depleted transplantation in children. TCRdb analysed the PCR reads with MiXCR anew, one entry per CDR3 protein. The profile shows about 420,000 distinct CDR3 sequences, roughly a tenth of them singletons. Material: PBMCs from the stem cell graft donor, obtained from the stem cell graft. The receptors here all came from a human donor who donated a stem cell graft to a child with acute myeloid leukemia. Both conserved end residues are part of each CDR3. D genes are given only for firm matches. Clone size is shown for a subset of rows, as once, few, many or a class of expanded clone.

>TRBV20-1|few|NA|TRBJ2-3
TGCAGTGCTAGATTAGGCAGGGGTACAGATACGCAGTATTTT
CSARLGRGTDTQYF
>TRBV19|few|NA|TRBJ1-4
TGTGCCAGTGGACAGCGCGCAACTAATGAAAAACTGTTTTTT
CASGQRATNEKLFF
>TRBV7-9|few|NA|TRBJ1-1
TGTGCCAGCAGCTCGCCTCAACCAATGGACCGGTCTGAAGCTTTCTTT
CASSSPQPMDRSEAFF
>TRBV12-3/TRBV12-4|few|NA|TRBJ2-2
TGTGCCAGCAGTCCCCCGGCCCGGGAGCTGTTTTTT
CASSPPARELFF
>TRBV6-2/TRBV6-3|many|NA|TRBJ2-5
TGTGCCAGCAGTTTGACCGAGAAAGAGACCCAGTACTTC
CASSLTEKETQYF
>TRBV11-2|NA|NA|TRBJ1-1
TGTGCCAGCAGCCCACAGGGACTTACGGGTGAAGCTTTCTTT
CASSPQGLTGEAFF
>TRBV4-1|many|TRBD1|TRBJ1-1
TGTGCCAGCAGCCAGGGACAGGGGAACACTGAAGCTTTCTTT
CASSQGQGNTEAFF
>TRBV20-1|NA|TRBD2|TRBJ2-1
TGCAGTGCTAGAGGGGGGGGGAGGGACTCCTACAATGAGCAGTTCTTC
CSARGGGRDSYNEQFF
>TRBV18|few|NA|TRBJ2-2
TGTGCCAGCTCACCCCTCGCGGGAAGGTACACCGGGGAGCTGTTTTTT
CASSPLAGRYTGELFF
>TRBV5-1|NA|NA|TRBJ2-5
TGCGCCAGCAGCCGTGGAGGGACAGACCAAGAGACCCAGTACTTC
CASSRGGTDQETQYF
>TRBV20-1|many|TRBD1|TRBJ2-7
TGCAGTGCCACCAGGACCGGGACAGGGAGCCGTAGCGAGCAGTACTTC
CSATRTGTGSRSEQYF
>TRBV29-1|many|NA|TRBJ1-1
TGCAGCGGACGGTTTGGATCTGAAGCTTTCTTT
CSGRFGSEAFF
>TRBV4-1|few|NA|TRBJ2-6
TGCGCCAGCAGCCAAGTATTGGGGGCCAACGTCCTGACTTTC
CASSQVLGANVLTF
>TRBV20-1|NA|TRBD1|TRBJ2-7
TGCAGTGCTAGGGTGGACAGGGCCCTTAGGCACGAGCAGTACTTC
CSARVDRALRHEQYF
>TRBV6-6|NA|NA|TRBJ1-5
TGTGCCAGCACCCAAGGTGGGAATCAGCCCCAGCATTTT
CASTQGGNQPQHF
>TRBV12-3/TRBV12-4|NA|NA|TRBJ2-3
TGTGCCAGCAGGACTAGCCGGGGGGCCGGAAATACGCAGTATTTC
CASRTSRGAGNTQYF
>TRBV18|few|NA|TRBJ1-1
TGTGCCAGCTCACCCCTCATCGGGACATCCACTGAAGCTTTCTTT
CASSPLIGTSTEAFF
>TRBV7-2|many|NA|TRBJ2-3
TGTGCCAGCAGCCCCAGTTTGGGCACAGATACGCAGTATTTT
CASSPSLGTDTQYF
>TRBV6-1|few|TRBD1|TRBJ1-1
TGTGCCAGCACCAGGGGACAGGGCTGGGTGAACACTGAAGCTTTCTTT
CASTRGQGWVNTEAFF
>TRBV4-1|few|NA|TRBJ2-2
TGCGCCAGCAGCCAACTGTCGAGTGGGGGGATGCAGGCCGGGGAGCTGTTTTTT
CASSQLSSGGMQAGELFF
>TRBV20-1|many|NA|TRBJ1-2
TGCAGTGCTATACAGAGTAACTATGGCTACACCTTC
CSAIQSNYGYTF
>TRBV7-2|many|NA|TRBJ1-6
TGTGCCAGCAGCTTTGAGGGCTATAATTCACCCCTCCACTTT
CASSFEGYNSPLHF
>TRBV20-1|NA|NA|TRBJ1-1
TGCAGTGCTAGAGTAGGACAGCTGAACACTGAAGCTTTCTTT
CSARVGQLNTEAFF
>TRBV4-1|few|TRBD1|TRBJ2-3
TGCGCCAGCAGCCAATCCCTGACAGGGGCCAATGGATATACGCAGTATTTT
CASSQSLTGANGYTQYF
>TRBV2|NA|NA|TRBJ2-4
TGTGCCAGCAGGGAAAGTCGGAACAGTCAGTACTTC
CASRESRNSQYF
>TRBV12-3/TRBV12-4|few|NA|TRBJ2-2
TGTGCCAGCAGTCGGACTATCAACACCGGGGAGCTGTTTTTT
CASSRTINTGELFF
>TRBV20-1|NA|TRBD2|TRBJ2-1
TGCAGTGCTAGAGATAGGGCTAGCGGGAGCTCCTACAATGAGCAGTTCTTC
CSARDRASGSSYNEQFF